The clone carrying this T cell receptor beta chain occurred a few times. Its specificity is unknown. The read terminates 3 residues ahead of where the CDR3 ends, so the germline J gene completes it. CVID and control samples used equivalent genomic DNA input. The method was immunoSEQ multiplex PCR; TCRdb's version includes in-frame clones alone and lacks a portion of them. Singletons are absent from the sample, which has around 3,100 clones. The data stem from a study of T cell clonality in common variable immunodeficiency. Points from the study as a whole: CVID subjects shared fewer TCRbeta clones than healthy controls did. CVID subjects had higher TCRbeta clonality than healthy controls, most marked in about a third. Reportedly, TCR beta sequences from common variable immunodeficiency showed fewer deletions and N-nucleotide insertions.

The germline V gene has CDR1 DFQATT and CDR2 SNEGSKA (reference sequence). The CDR3 totals 13 residues. The V segment lost 6 bases and the J segment 5 bases; nucleotides outside the gene matches: 9. The CVID group had fewer than 19 females and 25 to 35 males, mean age 40. This clonotype was sampled from a human donor with common variable immunodeficiency. Sequenced: peripheral blood mononuclear cells. The chain combines TRBV20-1 with TRBJ2-7, with 8 bases that match TRBD1. The chain's CDR3 is CSATGTGTHEQYF. CDR3 bases read: TGCAGTGCGACCGGGACAGGCACACACGAG.